These T cell receptor beta chains were read from a single sample in a study of PD-1 blockade in classical Hodgkin lymphoma. The repertoire was sequenced with immunoSEQ multiplex PCR; TCRdb's copy has only in-frame clones and lacks some. The sample shows 100,000 to 130,000 clones, 89% of them seen only once. The material sequenced was peripheral blood mononuclear cells (PBMCs), taken before the second cycle of nivolumab. The receptors were gathered from a human donor with classical Hodgkin lymphoma. Each CDR3 is given with its conserved first and last residue. A D gene is named only where the DNA matches it firmly. Clone size is stated in some rows and not others, as once, few, many or a class when expanded.

TRBV14,.,TRBD2,TRBJ2-3,TGTGCCAGCAGCCAAGATAGAGCGCTAGCGGCCACCCGCGCCACAGATACGCAGTATTTT,CASSQDRALAATRATDTQYF
TRBV21-1,.,.,TRBJ2-1,TGTGCCAGCAGCTTGGGACTGTTGCTCCAATGGCAGTTCTTC,CASSLGLLLQWQFF
TRBV11-3,.,TRBD2,TRBJ2-3,TGTGCCAGCAGCCCGGGACTAGAAGCAGATACGCAGTATTTT,CASSPGLEADTQYF
TRBV7-9,.,.,TRBJ2-1,TGTGCCAGCAGCTTAGTAGTACCCAGGGTGACGGCGTTCTTC,CASSLVVPRVTAFF
TRBV4-2,.,.,TRBJ2-3,TGTGCCAGCAGCCCTAAAAGTCCTAGCACAGATACGCAGTATTTT,CASSPKSPSTDTQYF
TRBV7-2,.,TRBD2,TRBJ2-3,TGTGCCAGCAGCTTAGAGGGCGGGAGAAATACGCAGTATTTT,CASSLEGGRNTQYF
TRBV13,once,.,TRBJ1-1,TGTGCCAGCAGCTTAGGTCGACAGACTGACACTGAAGCTTTCTTT,CASSLGRQTDTEAFF
TRBV7-6,.,.,TRBJ2-1,TGTGCCAGCAGCTTAGGGGGCAGGGGGGCCCGTAGTGAGCAGTTCTTC,CASSLGGRGARSEQFF
TRBV19,.,.,TRBJ1-1,TGTGCCAGTAGTATTTTTAACCTCCCTCGAATGCCGGACACTGAAGCTTTCTTT,CASSIFNLPRMPDTEAFF
TRBV29-1,.,.,TRBJ1-2,TGCAGCGTTCACGGGGGGGCGAATGGCTACACCTTC,CSVHGGANGYTF
TRBV5-1,.,TRBD1,TRBJ2-7,TGCGCCAGCAGCAGGGGACAGTCTAGGAGCTCCTACGAGCAGTACTTC,CASSRGQSRSSYEQYF
TRBV19,once,TRBD2,TRBJ2-3,TGTGCCAGTAGTGCCCGGACTAGCGCCCAGGCCCCAGATACGCAGTATTTT,CASSARTSAQAPDTQYF
TRBV7-9,.,.,TRBJ1-6,TGTGCCAGCAGCTCTCCCAGGGAGGGGGGCGCAAATTCACCCCTCCACTTT,CASSSPREGGANSPLHF
TRBV28,.,.,TRBJ1-1,TGTGCCAGCAGTCCCGGACTGCTTGAAGCTTTCTTT,CASSPGLLEAFF
TRBV6-5,.,.,TRBJ1-1,TGTGCCAGCAGTCGGCGGGAAGGCACTGAAGCTTTCTTT,CASSRREGTEAFF
TRBV5-4,.,TRBD1,TRBJ1-2,TGTGCCAGCAGCTTGGCCAACAGGGGAACATATGGCTACACCTTC,CASSLANRGTYGYTF
TRBV27,.,.,TRBJ2-1,TGTGCCAGCAAGGTCTCATTGAACTCCTACAATGAGCAGTTCTTC,CASKVSLNSYNEQFF
TRBV11-3,.,.,TRBJ1-1,TGTGCCAGCAGCTTAGTAGAAAGTTCTGAAGCTTTCTTT,CASSLVESSEAFF
TRBV7-9,.,TRBD2,TRBJ2-7,TGTGCCAGCAGCCCATACCCGGGACTAGCGGGAGAAGGGTACGAGCAGTACTTC,CASSPYPGLAGEGYEQYF
TRBV5-3,.,.,TRBJ1-4,TGTGCCAGAAGCTCGGTTCCTTCCGACAGCTTCAATGAAAAACTGTTTTTT,CARSSVPSDSFNEKLFF
TRBV2,.,TRBD1,TRBJ2-5,TGTGCCAGCAGTGACGGGACAGGGGGCAGGGAGACCCAGTACTTC,CASSDGTGGRETQYF
TRBV6-5,once,.,TRBJ2-1,TGTGCCAGCAGTTATACCGGGGACTACAATGAGCAGTTCTTC,CASSYTGDYNEQFF
TRBV28,.,TRBD2,TRBJ2-7,TGTGCCAGCAGTTCCCATAGCGGGAGGGCCTACGAGCAGTACTTC,CASSSHSGRAYEQYF
TRBV7-2,.,.,TRBJ1-5,TGTGCCAGCAGCTTGCACCCCTTAAATCAGCCCCAGCATTTT,CASSLHPLNQPQHF
TRBV5-6,.,TRBD2,TRBJ2-1,TGTGCCAGCAGCTCCTCTCTCCTAGCGGAGTCCTACAATGAGCAGTTCTTC,CASSSSLLAESYNEQFF
TRBV28,.,TRBD1,TRBJ1-5,TGTGCCAGCAGTCCCTGGACAGGGAATCAGCCCCAGCATTTT,CASSPWTGNQPQHF
TRBV2,.,TRBD2,TRBJ2-7,TGTGCCAGCAGTGGGGGGACTAGCGGGAGTTGGCCCACCGCCTCCGAGCAGTACTTC,CASSGGTSGSWPTASEQYF
TRBV6-5,.,.,TRBJ1-2,TGTGCCAGCAGTTACTTCGCGGCCTATGGCTACACCTTC,CASSYFAAYGYTF
TRBV10-3,.,.,TRBJ1-2,TGTGCCATCAGTTATTTAACGGACAAGGGGGACTATGGCTACACCTTC,CAISYLTDKGDYGYTF
TRBV11-3,.,.,TRBJ2-3,TGTGCCAGCAGCCCAAGGGGGTCAGATACGCAGTATTTT,CASSPRGSDTQYF
TRBV6-5,.,.,TRBJ2-7,TGTGCCAGCAGTTACTCGCTAGGGCCCTACGAGCAGTACTTC,CASSYSLGPYEQYF